What follows is one T cell receptor beta chain and its context. The data originate from a study of blood T cell repertoires in COVID-19. For the study at large: Samples of COVID-19 (acute and convalescent) were obtained from the United States, Italy and Spain.

With 3 bases clipped from V and 6 bases from J, the junction kept 8 bases outside the gene matches. In germline, CDR1 is SGHDT, CDR2 YYEEEE. The CDR3 covers 15 residues. Repertoires were generated with immunoSEQ multiplex PCR, while TCRdb's copy carries only in-frame clones and drops some. The table lists roughly 230,000 clones, approximately 81% of them singletons. The genes are TRBV5-6 and TRBJ1-4, with 7 bases aligning to TRBD1. This TCR was sampled from a man aged 35-49 years with acute or convalescent COVID-19. Material for sequencing was peripheral blood. CDR3 nucleotide sequence: TGTGCCAGCAGCTCCGAGGGGGCACTTTATGAAAAACTGTTTTTT. It specifies CASSSEGALYEKLFF.